One T cell receptor (beta chain) is described in this entry. The data originate from a study of blood T cell repertoires in COVID-19. Original handling: Counts of nucleated cells, estimated from reference gene primer amplification, were obtained. Produced via immunoSEQ multiplex PCR; TCRdb's table is partial and in-frame only. D and trimming were read from the DNA, whereas the V and J calls and clone size are those reported in that table. This sample has more than 60,000 clones; roughly nine tenths occur once, and the top ten carry approximately 4.9%. The origin of this receptor is a woman over 75 with active or convalescent COVID-19. Input material: peripheral blood.

The CDR3 sequence: CASSLSRYNSPLHF. CDR3 bases: TGTGCCAGCAGTTTAAGCCGGTATAATTCACCCCTCCACTTT. The V and J genes are TRBV6-6 and TRBJ1-6; D unclear. This CDR3 has 14 amino acids. V was clipped by 4 bases and J by 4 bases, with 8 bases between them. In germline, CDR1 is MNHNY, CDR2 SVGAGI (reference sequence).